The following is a T cell receptor (beta chain) sequence with its context. What it binds is unknown. Given a much more abundant clone one base away, this may be a read error. This sample was taken from a study of post-analysis software for immune sequencing data. Across the study: Disease trajectories encompassed relapsing-remitting, secondary progressive and progressive-relapsing multiple sclerosis.

Unique molecular identifiers were present in the TCR beta cDNA libraries. The yield from roughly 1 to 10 million T cells was roughly 500,000 cDNA molecules in total. One entry per CDR3 protein results from TCRdb running MiXCR on the PCR reads. The repertoire holds about 800,000 distinct CDR3 sequences, with 25% to 30% as singletons. Study results and caveats: A few TRBV segments occurring more often in patients than controls included TRBV5-6, TRBV5-1 and TRBV20-1. Relative to controls, patients with multiple sclerosis showed significantly lower normalized Chao1 diversity.

CDR1 is DFQATT, CDR2 SNEGSKA, per germline (reference sequence). This CDR3 is 15 amino acids long. This chain uses TRBV20-1 with TRBJ2-5, with 9 bases matching TRBD1. The end of the DNA fits TRBJ2-1 better, so the J call may be wrong. The sequence came from a girl aged 10 to 17 with multiple sclerosis. The sequenced sample was blood. CDR3 coding DNA: TGCAGTGCCCACCTCCGACAGGGGGTCCAAGAGACCCAGTTCTTC. Translating it yields CSAHLRQGVQETQFF.